Here is one TCR beta chain with its context. Its antigen is not identified. The data stem from a study of CD8+CD57+ T cells in acquired aplastic anemia. Overall study context: CD4+ and CD8+ cells, once sorted, gave DNA averaging roughly 3 ug. For CD4+ cells, healthy donors had an average of approximately 10 million reads. General observations from the study: It was found that under 30 CD8+ CDR3 sequences were shared between patients and controls. Between the patient and control groups, CD8+ Simpson's diversity did not differ significantly.

The CDR3 loop spans 15 amino acids. V lost 2 bases to trimming and J lost 5 bases; unmatched junction nucleotides: 4. Germline assignment: CDR1 KGHDR and CDR2 SFDVKD. For CDR3 and TCR beta VDJ profiling, genomic DNA was the template used. TCRdb re-called the reads through MiXCR, storing one row per CDR3 protein. Here the sample spans some 210,000 distinct CDR3 sequences, 61% being singletons. The specimen sequenced was sorted CD4+, CD8+, or CD8+CD57+ T cells (not recorded which) from PBMCs. This clonotype originated in a human donor in good health. The V gene is TRBV24-1, the J gene TRBJ2-2; 7 bases align to TRBD2. CDR3 loop: CATSDSRRGTGELFF. For the CDR3, the DNA is TGTGCCACCAGTGATTCGAGGCGGGGGACCGGGGAGCTGTTTTTT.